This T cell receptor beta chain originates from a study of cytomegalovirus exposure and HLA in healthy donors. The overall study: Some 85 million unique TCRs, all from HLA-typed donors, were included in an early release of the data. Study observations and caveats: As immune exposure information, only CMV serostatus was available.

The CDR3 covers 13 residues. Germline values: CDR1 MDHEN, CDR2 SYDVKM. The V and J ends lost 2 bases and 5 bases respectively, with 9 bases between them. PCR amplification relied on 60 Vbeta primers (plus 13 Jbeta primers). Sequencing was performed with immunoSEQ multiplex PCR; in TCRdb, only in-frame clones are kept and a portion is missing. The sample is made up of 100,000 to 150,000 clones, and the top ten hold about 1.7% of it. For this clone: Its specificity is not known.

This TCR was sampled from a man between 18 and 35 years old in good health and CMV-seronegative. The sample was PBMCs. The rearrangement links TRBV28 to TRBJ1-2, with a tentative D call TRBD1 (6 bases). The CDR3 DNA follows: TGTGCCAGCAGTTTAATAACAGGGTATGGCTACACCTTC. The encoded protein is CASSLITGYGYTF.